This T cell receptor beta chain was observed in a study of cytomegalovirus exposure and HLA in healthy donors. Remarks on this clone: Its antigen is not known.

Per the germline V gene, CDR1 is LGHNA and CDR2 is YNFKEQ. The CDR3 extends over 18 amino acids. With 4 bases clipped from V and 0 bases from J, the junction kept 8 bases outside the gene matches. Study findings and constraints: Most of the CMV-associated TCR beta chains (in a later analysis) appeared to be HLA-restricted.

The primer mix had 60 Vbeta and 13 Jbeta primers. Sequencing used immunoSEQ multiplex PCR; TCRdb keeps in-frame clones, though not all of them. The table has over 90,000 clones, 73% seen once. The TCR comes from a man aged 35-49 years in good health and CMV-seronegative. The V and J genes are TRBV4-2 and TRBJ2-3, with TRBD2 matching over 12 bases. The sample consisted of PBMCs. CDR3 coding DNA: TGTGCCAGCAGCCCTGCCGGGACTAGCGGGCCTAGCACAGATACGCAGTATTTT. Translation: CASSPAGTSGPSTDTQYF.